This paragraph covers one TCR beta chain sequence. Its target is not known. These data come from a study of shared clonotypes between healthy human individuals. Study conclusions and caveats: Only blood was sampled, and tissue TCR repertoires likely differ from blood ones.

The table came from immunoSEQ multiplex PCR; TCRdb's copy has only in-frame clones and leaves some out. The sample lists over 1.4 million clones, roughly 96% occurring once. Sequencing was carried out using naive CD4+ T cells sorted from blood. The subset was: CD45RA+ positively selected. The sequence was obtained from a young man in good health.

CDR3 loop: CASSHRTSGGTDTQYF. CDR3 in DNA: TGTGCCAGCAGCCACCGGACTAGCGGGGGCACAGATACGCAGTATTTT. The chain links TRBV11-2 to TRBJ2-3; TRBD2 agrees at 12 bases. CDR1 and CDR2 from the germline V gene are SGHAT and FQNNGV. The CDR3 is made up of 16 amino acids. Unmatched junction bases numbered 4, after V lost 5 bases and J lost 1 base.